One sample yielded the 5 T cell receptor beta chains listed below, sequenced in a study of shared clonotypes between healthy human individuals. Data came from immunoSEQ multiplex PCR; TCRdb stores just in-frame clones and leaves some out. Of about 1.1 million clones in the sample, 70% to 85% were seen once. Sequenced sample: memory CD4+ T cells from PBMCs. Specified subset: CD45RA-negative fraction. Every receptor here comes from a man younger than 35 in good health. Some clones in this sample may be carry-over from other donors' samples.

In regard to this clone: Other DNA sequences from this sample encode an identical CDR3 as well. For the CDR3, the DNA is TGTGCCAGCTCACCCGGACTAGCGGGGGCCTACAATGAGCAGTTCTTC. This gives the protein CASSPGLAGAYNEQFF. The rearrangement uses TRBV18 and TRBJ2-1; 13 nucleotides agree with TRBD2. The CDR3 loop spans 16 amino acids. V lost 3 bases and J lost 2; bases outside the gene matches: 1. In germline, CDR1 is KGHSH, CDR2 LQKENI. Together with reference TRBV18 and TRBJ2-1, the CDR3 gives the full variable domain: NAGVMQNPRHLVRRRGQEARLRCSPMKGHSHVYWYRQLPEEGLKFMVYLQKENIIDESGMPKERFSAEFPKEGPSILRIQQVVRGDSAAYFCASSPGLAGAYNEQFFGPGTRLTVL.

This chain joins TRBV13 and TRBJ2-7; 8 bases align to TRBD2. The CDR3 is 15 residues long. After removal of 3 bases from V and 3 bases from J, the junction contained 7 bases not matched to a gene. Germline V gives CDR1 PRHDT, CDR2 FYEKMQ (reference sequence). The CDR3 protein is CASSLRTSYIYEQYF. CDR3 coding DNA: TGTGCCAGCAGCTTGCGGACTAGCTATATCTACGAGCAGTACTTC. The complete variable domain, with remaining parts taken from reference TRBV13 and TRBJ2-7, reads AAGVIQSPRHLIKEKRETATLKCYPIPRHDTVYWYQQGPGQDPQFLISFYEKMQSDKGSIPDRFSAQQFSDYHSELNMSSLELGDSALYFCASSLRTSYIYEQYFGPGTRLTVT.

This clone was counted a single time. The chain employs TRBV7-2 and TRBJ1-2; a weak D match, TRBD1 (5 bases). With 1 base removed from V and 2 bases from J, the gap between germline ends came to 11 bases. The CDR3 extends over 15 amino acids. Germline V gene sequence: CDR1 SGHTA, CDR2 FQGNSA. DNA of the CDR3: TGTGCCAGCAGCTTAGTACGGGGCCCAAACTATGGCTACACCTTC. Translating it yields CASSLVRGPNYGYTF.

The sample holds a few counts of this clone. This chain links TRBV7-8 with TRBJ1-1; maybe TRBD1 (5 bases). This CDR3 comprises 14 residues. V was cut by 0 bases and J by 6 bases, with 11 bases left in between. CDR1 SGHVS and CDR2 FQNEAQ come from the germline V gene. The chain's CDR3 is CASSLALTDAEAFF. In DNA, the CDR3 is TGTGCCAGCAGCTTAGCGCTGACAGATGCTGAAGCTTTCTTT. Based on the CDR3 plus reference TRBV7-8 and TRBJ1-1, the full variable domain is GAGVSQSPRYKVAKRGQDVALRCDPISGHVSLFWYQQALGQGPEFLTYFQNEAQLDKSGLPSDRFFAERPEGSVSTLKIQRTQQEDSAVYLCASSLALTDAEAFFGQGTRLTVV.

A single count supports this clone. The chain employs TRBV4-2 and TRBJ1-1, with unresolved D. This CDR3 has 14 residues. Germline V lookup: CDR1 LGHNA, CDR2 YNFKEQ. V gave up 1 base and J gave up 4 bases, with 10 bases separating them. The CDR3 sequence is CASSQVTTGTEAFF. CDR3 nucleotides: TGTGCCAGCAGCCAAGTTACGACGGGCACTGAAGCTTTCTTT.